This T cell receptor (beta chain) was recovered during a study of T cells in Graves' hyperthyroidism and ophthalmopathy. This clonotype was counted ten times or more. Amplified regions were TCR beta CDR3 sequences from RNA transcripts. An initial round of RT-PCR targeting the TCR CDR3 relied on the HTBI primer set. One entry per CDR3 protein, called by TCRdb with MiXCR from the multiplex PCR reads. The data show approximately 210,000 distinct CDR3 sequences, roughly a sixth seen once. V was shortened by 3 bases and J by 9 bases, with 12 bases between the two germline ends. Per germline, CDR1 DFQATT and CDR2 SNEGSKA (reference sequence). This CDR3 comprises 12 residues.

The origin of this receptor is a man in his fifties with Graves' hyperthyroidism. Sample: blood. V usage is TRBV20-1 and J usage is TRBJ2-1; no clear D. The CDR3 DNA reads TGCAGTGCTAGGAATCGGCGGAGTGAGCAGTTCTTC. Translation gives CSARNRRSEQFF.